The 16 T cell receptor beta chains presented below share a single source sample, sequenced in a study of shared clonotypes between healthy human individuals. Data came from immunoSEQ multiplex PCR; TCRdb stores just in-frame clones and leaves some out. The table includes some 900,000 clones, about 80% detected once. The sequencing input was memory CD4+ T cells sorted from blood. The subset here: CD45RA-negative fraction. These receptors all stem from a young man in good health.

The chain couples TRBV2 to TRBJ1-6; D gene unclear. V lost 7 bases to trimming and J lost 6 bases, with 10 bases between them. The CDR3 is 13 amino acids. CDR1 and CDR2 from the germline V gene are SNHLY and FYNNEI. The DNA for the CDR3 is TGTGCCAGCACTGCGACCCGTAATTCACCCCTCCACTTT. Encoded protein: CASTATRNSPLHF.

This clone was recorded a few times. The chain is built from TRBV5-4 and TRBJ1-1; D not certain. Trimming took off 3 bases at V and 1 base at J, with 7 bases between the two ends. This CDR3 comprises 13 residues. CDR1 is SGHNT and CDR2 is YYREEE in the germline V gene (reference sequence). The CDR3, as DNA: TGTGCCAGCAGCTGGATGGGGAACACTGAAGCTTTCTTT. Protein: CASSWMGNTEAFF.

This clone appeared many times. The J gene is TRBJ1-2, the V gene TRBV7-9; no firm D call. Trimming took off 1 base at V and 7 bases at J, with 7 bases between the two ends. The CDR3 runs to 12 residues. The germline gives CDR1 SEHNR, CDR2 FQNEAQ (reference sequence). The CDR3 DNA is TGTGCCAGCAGCTTAGAATTTTCTGGCTACACCTTC. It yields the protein CASSLEFSGYTF.

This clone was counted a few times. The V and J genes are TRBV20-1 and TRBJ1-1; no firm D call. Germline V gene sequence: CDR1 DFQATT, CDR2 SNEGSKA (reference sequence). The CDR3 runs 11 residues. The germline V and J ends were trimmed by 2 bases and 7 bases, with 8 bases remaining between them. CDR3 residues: CSARNQVEAFF. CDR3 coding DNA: TGCAGTGCTAGAAATCAGGTTGAAGCTTTCTTT.

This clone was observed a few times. CDR3 bases: TGTGCCAGCAACTTTGGGGGACAGGGTCTTTCACCCCTCCACTTT. This codes for CASNFGGQGLSPLHF. The chain employs TRBV6-1 and TRBJ1-6, with 9 positions matching TRBD1. Germline values: CDR1 MNHNS, CDR2 SASEGT. The CDR3 has 15 amino acids. The V and J ends lost 7 bases and 9 bases, in that order; junction bases with no gene match: 10.

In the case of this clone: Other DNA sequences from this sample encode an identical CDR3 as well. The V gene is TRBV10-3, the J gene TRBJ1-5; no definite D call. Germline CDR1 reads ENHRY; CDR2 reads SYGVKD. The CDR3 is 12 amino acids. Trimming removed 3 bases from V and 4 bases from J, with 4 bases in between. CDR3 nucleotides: TGTGCCATCAGTGACCCTAATCAGCCCCAGCATTTT. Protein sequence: CAISDPNQPQHF.

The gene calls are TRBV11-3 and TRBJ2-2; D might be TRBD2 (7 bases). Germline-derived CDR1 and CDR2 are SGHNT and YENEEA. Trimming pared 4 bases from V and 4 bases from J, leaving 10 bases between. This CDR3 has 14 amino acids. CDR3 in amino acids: CASSWRGLTGELFF. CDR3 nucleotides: TGTGCCAGCAGCTGGCGGGGGCTCACCGGGGAGCTGTTTTTT.

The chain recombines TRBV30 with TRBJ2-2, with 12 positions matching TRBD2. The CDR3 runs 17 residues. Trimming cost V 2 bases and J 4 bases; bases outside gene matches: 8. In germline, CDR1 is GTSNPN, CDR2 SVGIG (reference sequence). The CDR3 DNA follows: TGTGCCTGGAGTACCCTAGCGGGAGGGCGTATCACCGGGGAGCTGTTTTTT. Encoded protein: CAWSTLAGGRITGELFF.

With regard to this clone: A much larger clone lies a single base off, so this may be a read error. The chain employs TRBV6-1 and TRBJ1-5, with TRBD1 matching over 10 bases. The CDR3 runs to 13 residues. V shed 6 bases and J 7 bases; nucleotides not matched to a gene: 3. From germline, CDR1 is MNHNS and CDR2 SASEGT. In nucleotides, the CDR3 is TGTGCCAGCAGGGGGACAGGGGACCAGCCCCAGCATTTT. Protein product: CASRGTGDQPQHF.

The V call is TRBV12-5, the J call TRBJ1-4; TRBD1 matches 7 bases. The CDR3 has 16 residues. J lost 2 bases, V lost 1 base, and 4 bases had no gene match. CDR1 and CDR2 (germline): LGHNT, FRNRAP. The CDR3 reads CASGLGQGKTNEKLFF. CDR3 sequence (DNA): TGTGCTAGTGGTTTGGGACAGGGAAAGACTAATGAAAAACTGTTTTTT.

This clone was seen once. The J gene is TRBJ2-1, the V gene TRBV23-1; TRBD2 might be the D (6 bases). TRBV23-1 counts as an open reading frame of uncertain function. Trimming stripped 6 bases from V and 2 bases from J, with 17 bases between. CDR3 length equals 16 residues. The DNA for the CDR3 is TGCGCCAGCAGCCCTAAGGCGCGGGAAGCCTACAATGAGCAGTTCTTC. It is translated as CASSPKAREAYNEQFF.

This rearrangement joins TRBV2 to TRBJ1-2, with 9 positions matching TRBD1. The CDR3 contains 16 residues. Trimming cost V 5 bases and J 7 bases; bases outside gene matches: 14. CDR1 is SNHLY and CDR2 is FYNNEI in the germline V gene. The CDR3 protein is CASSSFLGTGSSGYTF. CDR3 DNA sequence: TGTGCCAGCAGTAGTTTTTTGGGGACAGGGTCAAGTGGCTACACCTTC.

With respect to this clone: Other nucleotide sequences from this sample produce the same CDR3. The CDR3 here is CASSEAPGTAYGYTF. In nucleotides, the CDR3 is TGTGCCAGCAGTGAAGCCCCCGGGACAGCCTATGGCTACACCTTC. The chain employs TRBV6-1 and TRBJ1-2, with TRBD1 matching 7 bases. This CDR3 is 15 amino acids long. CDR1 and CDR2 (germline): MNHNS, SASEGT. After removal of 0 bases from V and 4 bases from J, the junction contained 5 bases not matched to a gene.

The chain's CDR3 is CASSYSGRAVETQYF. For the CDR3, the DNA is TGTGCCAGCAGCTATAGCGGGAGGGCCGTCGAGACCCAGTACTTC. The chain recombines TRBV7-2 with TRBJ2-5; 11 positions match TRBD2. Germline CDR1 reads SGHTA; CDR2 reads FQGNSA. This CDR3 contains 15 residues. V lost 4 bases to trimming and J lost 5 bases; unmatched junction nucleotides: 6.

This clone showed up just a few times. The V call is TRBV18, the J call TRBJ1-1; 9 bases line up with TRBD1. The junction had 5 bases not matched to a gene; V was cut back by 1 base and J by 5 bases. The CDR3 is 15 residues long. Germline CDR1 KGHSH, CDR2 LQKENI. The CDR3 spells CASSPLQGAHTEAFF. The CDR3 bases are TGTGCCAGCTCACCACTACAGGGGGCGCATACTGAAGCTTTCTTT.

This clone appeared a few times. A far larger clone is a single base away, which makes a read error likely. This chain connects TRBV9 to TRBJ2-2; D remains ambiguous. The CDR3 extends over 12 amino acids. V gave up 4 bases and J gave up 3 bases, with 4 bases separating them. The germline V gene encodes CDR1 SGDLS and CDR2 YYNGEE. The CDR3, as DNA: TGTGCCAGCAGCACCCACACCGGGGAGCTGTTTTTT. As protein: CASSTHTGELFF. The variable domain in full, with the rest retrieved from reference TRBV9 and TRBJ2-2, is DSGVTQTPKHLITATGQRVTLRCSPRSGDLSVYWYQQSLDQGLQFLIQYYNGEERAKGNILERFSAQQFPDLHSELNLSSLELGDSALYFCASSTHTGELFFGEGSRLTVL.